The 14 T cell receptor beta chains below come from one sample, sequenced in a study of T cells in Graves' hyperthyroidism and ophthalmopathy. Amplified TCR beta CDR3 regions came from RNA transcripts. With the HTBI primer set, the TCR CDR3 went through a first round of RT-PCR. TCRdb independently ran MiXCR on the multiplex PCR reads; one entry per CDR3 protein. The sample lists hundreds of thousands of distinct CDR3 sequences; about 13% were seen once. The sample consisted of blood. Receptors were obtained from a woman aged 18-30 years with Graves' hyperthyroidism.

The rearrangement uses TRBV15 and TRBJ2-7; the D call may be TRBD1 or TRBD2 (5 bases each). This CDR3 has 14 amino acids. Trimming left V 3 bases short and J 6 bases short, with 15 bases between. Germline V gene sequence: CDR1 LNHNV, CDR2 YYDKDF (reference sequence). Written as DNA, the CDR3 is TGTGCCACCAGCAGGCACAGGAGCGGTGGCGAGCAGTACTTC. It specifies CATSRHRSGGEQYF. Drawing the rest from reference TRBV15 and TRBJ2-7, the complete variable domain is DAMVIQNPRYQVTQFGKPVTLSCSQTLNHNVMYWYQQKSSQAPKLLFHYYDKDFNNEADTPDNFQSRRPNTSFCFLDIRSPGLGDTAMYLCATSRHRSGGEQYFGPGTRLTVT.

The rearrangement joins TRBV2 to TRBJ1-5, with D possibly being TRBD1 (5 bases). Trimming took off 5 bases at V and 4 bases at J, with 15 bases between the two ends. Germline lookup yields CDR1 SNHLY and CDR2 FYNNEI. The CDR3 length is 15 residues. For the CDR3, the DNA is TGTGCCAGCAGTTCCGCTCAGGGTTGGAATCAGCCCCAGCATTTT. Translation gives CASSSAQGWNQPQHF.

J is TRBJ2-2 and V is TRBV3-1; D call uncertain. V dropped 2 bases and J dropped 0 bases, with 10 bases sitting between them. This CDR3 has 16 amino acids. Germline V gives CDR1 LGHDT, CDR2 YNNKEL (reference sequence). Here the CDR3 DNA reads TGTGCCAGCAGCCAATTTGGGTCGACGAACACCGGGGAGCTGTTTTTT. Its translation: CASSQFGSTNTGELFF.

Many counts were recorded for this clonotype. The CDR3 DNA is TGCAGTGCTAGACCGCAGACAGGGGATACGCAGTATTTT. Amino acid sequence: CSARPQTGDTQYF. V is TRBV20-1 and J is TRBJ2-3, with 7 bases identical to TRBD1. Germline CDR1 and CDR2: DFQATT and SNEGSKA (reference sequence). Trimming cost V 2 bases and J 6 bases; bases outside gene matches: 5. The CDR3 is 13 amino acids.

This clonotype was detected only a few times. The chain joins TRBV6-1 to TRBJ2-1, with TRBD1 matching over 10 bases. Looked up from germline, CDR1 is MNHNS and CDR2 is SASEGT. The CDR3 is 15 residues long. The V and J ends lost 6 bases and 5 bases, in that order; junction bases with no gene match: 7. As DNA, the CDR3 is TGTGCCAGCAGGGGGATCGGGACAGGGGACAATGAGCAGTTCTTC. Protein sequence: CASRGIGTGDNEQFF.

The rearrangement uses TRBV27 and TRBJ2-7; D is perhaps TRBD2 (6 bases). The germline V gene has CDR1 MNHEY and CDR2 SMNVEV (reference sequence). There are 13 residues in the CDR3. V dropped 5 bases and J dropped 3 bases, with 11 bases sitting between them. CDR3 sequence reads: CASSVGLNYEQYF. DNA of the CDR3: TGTGCCAGCAGTGTGGGACTTAACTACGAGCAGTACTTC.

This clonotype was seen ten or more times. The V gene is TRBV3-1, the J gene TRBJ1-6; 9 bases are shared with TRBD1. From germline, CDR1 is LGHDT and CDR2 YNNKEL (reference sequence). This CDR3 is built from 15 residues. Unmatched junction bases numbered 4, after V lost 4 bases and J lost 6 bases. The CDR3 nucleotides read TGTGCCAGCAGCCCGGGACAGGGCCCTAATTCACCCCTCCACTTT. This codes for CASSPGQGPNSPLHF.

The table lists this clonotype with many counts. The chain is built from TRBV6-1 and TRBJ1-5; D is unclear. Germline lookup yields CDR1 MNHNS and CDR2 SASEGT. The CDR3 has 14 residues. Trimming left V 3 bases short and J 2 bases short, with 8 bases between. In DNA, the CDR3 is TGTGCCAGCAGTGAGTCCCTGGGCAATCAGCCCCAGCATTTT. As protein: CASSESLGNQPQHF.

This clonotype was seen many times. The chain joins TRBV11-2 to TRBJ2-3; D ambiguous. CDR3 length: 17 residues. Germline assignment: CDR1 SGHAT and CDR2 FQNNGV. V lost 0 bases and J 3 bases, leaving 16 bases between the germline ends. The CDR3 sequence is CASSLDFRTATTDTQYF. DNA of the CDR3: TGTGCCAGCAGCTTAGATTTCCGGACCGCCACTACAGATACGCAGTATTTT.

The chain has TRBV4-1 and TRBJ2-7; either TRBD1 or TRBD2 may fit D (5 bases each). The CDR3 length is 14 residues. Deletions cut 5 bases from V and 5 bases from J, with 16 bases between. From germline, CDR1 is MGHRA and CDR2 YSYEKL. The DNA of the CDR3 is TGCGCCAGCAGCAAATCGGGGCTGAACGACGAGCAGTACTTC. Its translation: CASSKSGLNDEQYF.

The V gene is TRBV7-9, the J gene TRBJ2-3; 9 bases line up with TRBD2. CDR1 SEHNR and CDR2 FQNEAQ come from the germline V gene (reference sequence). The CDR3 loop spans 16 amino acids. The trim removed 3 bases at V and 0 bases at J, leaving 4 bases unmatched. CDR3 in amino acids: CASSLNSGRSTDTQYF. The CDR3 region has the DNA TGTGCCAGCAGCTTGAATAGCGGGAGAAGCACAGATACGCAGTATTTT.

The rearrangement joins TRBV10-3 to TRBJ1-3; 7 nucleotides agree with TRBD1. The ends lost 5 bases at V and 0 bases at J; junction bases unmatched: 4. Germline V gives CDR1 ENHRY, CDR2 SYGVKD. The CDR3 consists of 15 residues. CDR3 coding DNA: TGTGCCATCAGTTCCGGACAGGCCTCTGGAAACACCATATATTTT. It encodes CAISSGQASGNTIYF.

In this sample, this clonotype turned up many times. The chain links TRBV10-3 to TRBJ1-1; D perhaps matches TRBD1 (5 bases). The ends were cut back, 2 bases at V and 3 bases at J, with 10 bases in the middle. CDR3 size: 14 residues. Germline CDR1 reads ENHRY; CDR2 reads SYGVKD. This CDR3 is CAISEIGRDTEAFF. The CDR3 DNA reads as TGTGCCATCAGTGAGATCGGCAGGGACACTGAAGCTTTCTTT.

This clonotype was seen at least ten times. The J gene is TRBJ1-1, the V gene TRBV9; no firm D call. The germline V gene has CDR1 SGDLS and CDR2 YYNGEE. This CDR3 is 14 amino acids long. With 2 bases removed from V and 1 base from J, the gap between germline ends came to 9 bases. The CDR3 DNA sequence: TGTGCCAGCAGCGTGAAGGCGTCGAACACTGAAGCTTTCTTT. Its translation: CASSVKASNTEAFF.